The clone carrying this TCR beta chain was detected a few times. The source of the sample is a study of T-cell reconstitution after alpha-beta-depleted transplantation in children. TCRbeta library construction was performed incorporating unique molecular identifiers. Each CDR3 protein gets one entry after TCRdb re-called the PCR reads with MiXCR. The sample has fewer than 450,000 distinct CDR3 sequences; 15% to 20% are singletons. This CDR3 has 14 residues. V lost 7 bases to trimming and J lost 7 bases, with 17 bases between them. Germline loops: CDR1 MNHEY, CDR2 SVGEGT. The TCR originated in a male patient between 2 and 10 years old who had a stem cell transplant for acute lymphoblastic leukemia, so the T cells may come from the graft donor. This rearrangement joins TRBV6-2 or TRBV6-3 to TRBJ2-1; maybe TRBD1 (7 bases). Source: PBMCs, mostly from graft donor cells, taken 360 days after TCRalphabeta/CD19-depleted stem cell transplant. CDR3: CASTGGGKVNEQFF. The CDR3 region has the DNA TGTGCCAGCACTGGAGGGGGCAAAGTGAATGAGCAGTTCTTC.